This T cell receptor beta chain was recovered during a study of human T cells and chemical hapten exposure. TCRdb re-analysed the RACE reads in MiXCR, keeping a single row per CDR3 protein. This sample has 95,000 to 150,000 distinct CDR3 sequences, with roughly 14% found just once. J gave up 4 bases and V 0 bases, and 10 bases lay outside the gene matches. The CDR3 runs 17 residues. CDR1 and CDR2 from the germline V gene are SGHAT and FQNNGV. Time point defined: pre-sensitization, week 0. The treatment here: therapeutic diphenylcyclopropenone sensitization with weekly scalp DPC. Sequencing was performed on whole blood, taken in connection with sensitization to the hapten diphenylcyclopropenone (DPC). This TCR was sampled from a woman aged 18-29 years with alopecia areata. Some clones in this sample may be carry-over from other donors' samples. This chain uses TRBV11-2 with TRBJ2-3; 7 nucleotides align to TRBD1. CDR3 sequence reads: CASSLDLRGSASDTQYF. CDR3 nucleotide sequence: TGTGCCAGCAGCTTAGATCTCAGGGGGTCGGCATCAGATACGCAGTATTTT.